This TCR beta chain was profiled in a study of OX40 agonist ivuxolimab in advanced cancers. Study-level background: Ivuxolimab was delivered to patients intravenously every 2 weeks at doses spanning 0.01 to 10 mg/kg.

Libraries were prepared by immunoSEQ multiplex PCR; TCRdb keeps only in-frame clonotypes and omits some of them. The sample contains some 52,000 clones, less than 90% of which appear only once. This receptor was obtained from an adult with an advanced solid tumor such as melanoma, head and neck, liver or kidney cancer. The sample consisted of CD4+ or CD8+ T cells sorted from blood, taken in a trial of the OX40 agonist ivuxolimab.

The CDR3 protein is CASSPPRGEVGYNEQFF. As DNA, the CDR3 is TGTGCCAGCTCACCACCGCGGGGAGAAGTTGGCTACAATGAGCAGTTCTTC. This sequence joins TRBV18 and TRBJ2-1; a weak D match, TRBD2 (6 bases). The CDR3 has 17 amino acids. Trimming took off 0 bases at V and 3 bases at J, with 15 bases between the two ends. Germline V gene lookup returns CDR1 KGHSH and CDR2 LQKENI.